The 8 T cell receptor beta chains given below trace back to one sample, sequenced in a study of type 1 regulatory T cells. Each CDR3 protein gets one entry after TCRdb re-called the reads with MiXCR. The data show about 97,000 distinct CDR3 sequences, about 28% seen once. Sequenced sample: CD4+ T cells, either the whole sample or a sorted fraction (not recorded which). Receptors originate from a human donor in good health.

The rearrangement uses TRBV28 and TRBJ2-7, with D unresolved. Trimming took 2 bases from V and 2 from J, leaving 4 bases between them. This CDR3 region has 12 residues. In germline, CDR1 is MDHEN, CDR2 SYDVKM. Written as DNA, the CDR3 is TGTGCCAGCAGTTTAATCGCCTACGAGCAGTACTTC. Its translation: CASSLIAYEQYF.

This chain uses TRBV20-1 with TRBJ2-1; 11 nucleotides line up with TRBD2. V lost 0 bases to trimming and J lost 2 bases; unmatched junction nucleotides: 12. CDR3 length: 19 amino acids. The V gene's germline CDR1 is DFQATT and CDR2 SNEGSKA (reference sequence). CDR3 protein: CSARDWGLAGGVPYNEQFF. As DNA, the CDR3 is TGCAGTGCTAGAGATTGGGGGCTAGCGGGAGGAGTTCCCTACAATGAGCAGTTCTTC.

V and J are TRBV28 and TRBJ2-7, with a possible D match to TRBD2 (6 bases). The V gene's germline CDR1 is MDHEN and CDR2 SYDVKM. This CDR3 comprises 14 residues. The V gene lost 7 bases and the J gene lost 0 bases, with 13 bases spanning the gap. The CDR3 DNA reads as TGTGCCAGCATTCGGGGGTCCCCCTCCTACGAGCAGTACTTC. Residues: CASIRGSPSYEQYF.

This clonotype was recorded only once. The chain employs TRBV2 and TRBJ2-3; D is possibly TRBD2 (5 bases). Per the germline V gene, CDR1 is SNHLY and CDR2 is FYNNEI. The CDR3 consists of 14 residues. The germline V and J ends were trimmed by 6 bases and 0 bases, with 10 bases remaining between them. The CDR3 protein is CASRRTSSTDTQYF. The CDR3 DNA is TGTGCCAGCAGGCGGACTTCAAGCACAGATACGCAGTATTTT. Full variable domain (outside the CDR3, taken from reference TRBV2 and TRBJ2-3): EPEVTQTPSHQVTQMGQEVILRCVPISNHLYFYWYRQILGQKVEFLVSFYNNEISEKSEIFDDQFSVERPDGSNFTLKIRSTKLEDSAMYFCASRRTSSTDTQYFGPGTRLTVL.

In this sample, this clonotype turned up a few times. The chain couples TRBV5-1 to TRBJ2-7, with TRBD2 identical over 8 bases. CDR1 is SGHRS, CDR2 YFSETQ, per germline. V shed 0 bases and J 2 bases; nucleotides not matched to a gene: 1. The CDR3 runs 14 residues. CDR3 residues: CASSLEREPYEQYF. Written as DNA, the CDR3 is TGCGCCAGCAGCTTGGAGCGGGAGCCCTACGAGCAGTACTTC.

The chain links TRBV7-8 to TRBJ2-7; tentatively, D is TRBD1 or TRBD2 (6 bases each). This CDR3 is 18 amino acids long. In germline, CDR1 is SGHVS, CDR2 FQNEAQ. V dropped 2 bases and J dropped 2 bases, with 22 bases sitting between them. The DNA of the CDR3 is TGTGCCAGCAGCTTAATGGTTGGGGGGCAGTTAATTCCCTACGAGCAGTACTTC. It specifies CASSLMVGGQLIPYEQYF.

A few counts support this clonotype. The genes are TRBV7-2 and TRBJ2-7, with a possible D match to TRBD2 (5 bases). This CDR3 is built from 14 residues. V was shortened by 2 bases and J by 3 bases, with 11 bases between the two germline ends. Germline CDR1 SGHTA, CDR2 FQGNSA. The CDR3 nucleotides read TGTGCCAGCAGCTTACTATTCGGGGTCTACGAGCAGTACTTC. Encoded protein: CASSLLFGVYEQYF.

The rearrangement uses TRBV27 and TRBJ1-5; TRBD1 might be the D (5 bases). Germline-derived CDR1 and CDR2 are MNHEY and SMNVEV (reference sequence). The CDR3 spans 14 residues. V lost 6 bases and J 3 bases, leaving 12 bases between the germline ends. The CDR3 nucleotides are TGTGCCAGCAGAAATTCAGGGCCCAATCAGCCCCAGCATTTT. The encoded protein is CASRNSGPNQPQHF.